This TCR beta chain was recovered during a study of T cell responses to AZD1222 COVID-19 vaccine. Across the whole study: Pooled samples include second doses given at about 4 or 12 weeks.

V shed 5 bases and J 3 bases; nucleotides not matched to a gene: 13. Germline loops: CDR1 MDHEN, CDR2 SYDVKM. This CDR3 spans 16 amino acids. The study's findings and limits: White British people made up most donors, females outnumbered males, and clonal diversity was possibly underestimated.

Sequencing used immunoSEQ multiplex PCR; TCRdb keeps in-frame clones, though not all of them. The sample includes 60,000 to 65,000 clones, around 83% of them seen just once. Concerning this clone itself: What it binds is not known.

The gene calls are TRBV28 and TRBJ2-7; 7 nucleotides line up with TRBD1. The origin of this receptor is an adult in good health. The sample was peripheral blood, taken on day 0 of AZD1222 vaccination. DNA for the CDR3: TGTGCCAGCAGTCCCCGACAGGGTTCGGGAAGCTACGAGCAGTACTTC. Translation gives CASSPRQGSGSYEQYF.